The 12 T cell receptor beta chains in this list originate from one sample, sequenced in a study of shared clonotypes between healthy human individuals. Assay: immunoSEQ multiplex PCR; the TCRdb copy retains only in-frame clones and omits some. This repertoire shows about 2 million clones, roughly 94% found once; its top ten account for 0.13%. The sample consisted of naive CD4+ T cells sorted from blood. The sample's subset: CD45RA+ positively selected. Source of these receptors: a man aged 18 to 29 in good health.

The chain combines TRBV7-9 with TRBJ2-3; D is possibly TRBD1 (5 bases). The CDR3 runs to 15 residues. V was shortened by 5 bases and J by 4 bases, with 16 bases between the two germline ends. Germline-derived CDR1 and CDR2 are SEHNR and FQNEAQ (reference sequence). CDR3 DNA: TGTGCCAGCAGCCCCGGAGCAGGGCGCCCAGATACGCAGTATTTT. Encoded protein: CASSPGAGRPDTQYF.

A word on this clone: The sample has other DNA sequences that encode this CDR3 too. The chain carries TRBV30 and TRBJ2-3; weak D call: TRBD2 (6 bases). The CDR3 totals 15 residues. V was cut by 0 bases and J by 0 bases, with 10 bases left in between. Germline lookup yields CDR1 GTSNPN and CDR2 SVGIG (reference sequence). CDR3 loop: CAWSVSGASTDTQYF. In DNA, the CDR3 is TGTGCCTGGAGTGTTAGCGGCGCTAGCACAGATACGCAGTATTTT.

This clone has just one count. The chain combines TRBV25-1 with TRBJ2-7; perhaps TRBD1 as D (5 bases). CDR3 length: 14 residues. Germline assignment: CDR1 MGHDK and CDR2 SYGVNS. V gave up 0 bases and J gave up 2 bases, with 8 bases separating them. The CDR3 here is CASSEYDRAYEQYF. DNA of the CDR3: TGTGCCAGCAGTGAATACGACAGAGCCTACGAGCAGTACTTC.

V is TRBV10-3 and J is TRBJ1-6, with D possibly matching TRBD1 (5 bases). The CDR3 length is 16 residues. Looked up from germline, CDR1 is ENHRY and CDR2 is SYGVKD. Trimming took off 2 bases at V and 6 bases at J, with 14 bases between the two ends. CDR3 nucleotide sequence: TGTGCCATCAGTGAGCCTTCGGGGCCTAGTAATTCACCCCTCCACTTT. Its protein is CAISEPSGPSNSPLHF.

The gene calls are TRBV5-1 and TRBJ2-7; the D gene is possibly TRBD1 (5 bases). This CDR3 contains 16 residues. Trimming stripped 4 bases from V and 6 bases from J, with 23 bases between. Germline lookup yields CDR1 SGHRS and CDR2 YFSETQ. CDR3 in DNA: TGCGCCAGCAGCGTTCTGGATAGACAGAGTACGAGCGAGCAGTACTTC. It translates to CASSVLDRQSTSEQYF.

This chain uses TRBV19 with TRBJ2-2, with 7 positions matching TRBD2. The CDR3 extends over 15 amino acids. V lost 0 bases, J lost 4 bases, and 2 bases stayed unmatched. The V gene's germline CDR1 is LNHDA and CDR2 SQIVND (reference sequence). The CDR3 sequence is CASSIEAGVTGELFF. In DNA, the CDR3 is TGTGCCAGTAGTATAGAGGCGGGAGTCACCGGGGAGCTGTTTTTT. The whole variable domain, remainder taken from reference TRBV19 and TRBJ2-2, is DGGITQSPKYLFRKEGQNVTLSCEQNLNHDAMYWYRQDPGQGLRLIYYSQIVNDFQKGDIAEGYSVSREKKESFPLTVTSAQKNPTAFYLCASSIEAGVTGELFFGEGSRLTVL.

The chain couples TRBV5-6 to TRBJ2-5, with a weak D call TRBD1 (5 bases). Per the germline V gene, CDR1 is SGHDT and CDR2 is YYEEEE. This CDR3 comprises 15 residues. Trimming removed 4 bases at V and 2 bases at J, with 15 bases between. The chain's CDR3 is CASSRIDRTQETQYF. The CDR3 coding sequence is TGTGCCAGCAGCCGGATCGACAGAACACAAGAGACCCAGTACTTC.

V usage is TRBV6-6 and J usage is TRBJ1-3; D gene unclear. This CDR3 has 16 amino acids. Trimming removed 1 base from V and 0 bases from J, with 10 bases in between. Per the germline V gene, CDR1 is MNHNY and CDR2 is SVGAGI (reference sequence). CDR3 in DNA: TGTGCCAGCAGTTACTATACGGGAAGCTCTGGAAACACCATATATTTT. Its translation: CASSYYTGSSGNTIYF.

This clone was observed once. The gene calls are TRBV7-9 and TRBJ2-5; D call uncertain. Per the germline V gene, CDR1 is SEHNR and CDR2 is FQNEAQ (reference sequence). The CDR3 is 12 amino acids. V was clipped by 4 bases and J by 5 bases, with 8 bases between them. The CDR3 coding sequence is TGTGCCAGCAGCTCCTCGGGCGAGACCCAGTACTTC. It codes for CASSSSGETQYF. Variable domain in full (rest from reference TRBV7-9 and TRBJ2-5): DTGVSQNPRHKITKRGQNVTFRCDPISEHNRLYWYRQTLGQGPEFLTYFQNEAQLEKSRLLSDRFSAERPKGSFSTLEIQRTEQGDSAMYLCASSSSGETQYFGPGTRLLVL.

The V and J genes are TRBV19 and TRBJ1-5; D not resolved. Germline CDR1 is LNHDA and CDR2 is SQIVND (reference sequence). Trimming cost V 5 bases and J 3 bases, with 11 bases left between them. The CDR3 is 14 residues long. The DNA of the CDR3 is TGTGCCAGTAGTTTAAGGGAGATCAATCAGCCCCAGCATTTT. This gives the protein CASSLREINQPQHF.

This clone was seen a single time. The V and J genes are TRBV5-4 and TRBJ2-7; the match to TRBD1 covers 7 bases. The CDR3 has 16 residues. After removal of 4 bases from V and 1 base from J, the junction contained 11 bases not matched to a gene. Germline V gene sequence: CDR1 SGHNT, CDR2 YYREEE (reference sequence). The CDR3 reads CASSPGQSTPSYEQYF. As DNA, the CDR3 is TGTGCCAGCAGCCCGGGACAGAGTACGCCTTCCTACGAGCAGTACTTC. The complete variable domain, with remaining parts taken from reference TRBV5-4 and TRBJ2-7, reads ETGVTQSPTHLIKTRGQQVTLRCSSQSGHNTVSWYQQALGQGPQFIFQYYREEENGRGNFPPRFSGLQFPNYSSELNVNALELDDSALYLCASSPGQSTPSYEQYFGPGTRLTVT.

Regarding this clone: Other DNA sequences within the sample encode an identical CDR3. The chain recombines TRBV6-1 with TRBJ1-4, with D perhaps matching TRBD1 (5 bases). The CDR3 has 14 residues. The germline V gene encodes CDR1 MNHNS and CDR2 SASEGT. Between the trimmed V and J ends, which lost 3 bases and 3 bases, there was a span of 8 bases. CDR3 DNA: TGTGCCAGCAGTGAGACGGGGGCTAATGAAAAACTGTTTTTT. It specifies CASSETGANEKLFF.